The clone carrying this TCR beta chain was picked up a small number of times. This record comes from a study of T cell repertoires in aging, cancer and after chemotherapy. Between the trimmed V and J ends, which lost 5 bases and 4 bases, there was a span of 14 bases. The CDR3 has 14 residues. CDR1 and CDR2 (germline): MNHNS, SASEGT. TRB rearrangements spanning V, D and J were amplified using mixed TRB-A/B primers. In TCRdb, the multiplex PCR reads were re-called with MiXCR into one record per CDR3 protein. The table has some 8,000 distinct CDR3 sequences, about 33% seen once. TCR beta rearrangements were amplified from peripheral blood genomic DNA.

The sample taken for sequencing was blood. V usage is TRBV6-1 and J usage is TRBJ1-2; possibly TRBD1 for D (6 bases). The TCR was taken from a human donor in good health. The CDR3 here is CASSTLGQPYGYTF. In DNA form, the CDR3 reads TGTGCCAGCAGTACCCTCGGACAGCCCTATGGCTACACCTTC.